The source of this TCR beta chain is a study of cytomegalovirus exposure and HLA in healthy donors. Broader study findings: Previously analyzed data showed that most TCR beta V segments were productive at a frequency of about 87% or about 30%. Listed as cytomegalovirus-associated were 150 to 200 TCR beta chains. A classifier reportedly called cytomegalovirus status with high sensitivity and specificity.

V shed 0 bases and J shed 2 bases, with 10 bases lying between them. CDR3 length: 15 amino acids. From germline, CDR1 is SGHNT and CDR2 YYREEE (reference sequence). The donors (healthy individuals) were bone marrow donors. Primers included in the PCR were 60 Vbeta and 13 Jbeta primers. Assay: immunoSEQ multiplex PCR; the TCRdb copy retains only in-frame clones and omits some. In the table there are around 90,000 clones, about four fifths of which are singletons. Of note for this clone: Its antigen is as yet unknown.

This receptor was obtained from a man in his thirties or forties in good health and CMV-seronegative. The chain employs TRBV5-4 and TRBJ2-3; D is possibly TRBD2 (5 bases). The sample was PBMCs. Here the CDR3 DNA reads TGTGCCAGCAGCTTGGGCCTAGCCGACACAGATACGCAGTATTTT. It is translated as CASSLGLADTDTQYF.